One sample yielded the 24 T cell receptor beta chains listed below, sequenced in a study of CD8 T cells in ankylosing spondylitis. Each CDR3 protein is one row after TCRdb ran MiXCR on the 5' RACE reads. The data contain a few hundred thousand distinct CDR3 sequences, around 8% of them singletons. Their target antigens are unknown. Study outcomes and limitations: Roughly eight highly homologous variants formed a TCR beta motif that appeared characteristic of ankylosing spondylitis blood.

The sample taken for sequencing was blood, either unsorted or a sorted T cell fraction (not recorded which). These receptors were taken from a male donor with ankylosing spondylitis.

This clonotype appeared once. V and J are TRBV11-2 and TRBJ2-3, with D possibly being TRBD2 (6 bases). CDR1 is SGHAT and CDR2 is FQNNGV in the germline V gene. The CDR3 sequence is 14 residues long. V gave up 3 bases and J gave up 2 bases, with 9 bases separating them. CDR3 in amino acids: CASSFSGFTDTQYF. CDR3 sequence (DNA): TGTGCCAGCAGCTTTAGCGGTTTCACAGATACGCAGTATTTT.

The chain is built from TRBV11-2 and TRBJ2-6; D unclear. Germline V gene data show CDR1 as SGHAT and CDR2 as FQNNGV. V lost 2 bases and J 1 base, leaving 15 bases between the germline ends. This CDR3 spans 18 amino acids. The CDR3 spells CASSLFGGYRSGANVLTF. The CDR3 DNA follows: TGTGCCAGCAGCTTATTCGGCGGCTACCGATCTGGGGCCAACGTCCTGACTTTC.

This clonotype has a count of ten or more. This chain links TRBV24-1 with TRBJ1-5, with D possibly being TRBD1 (6 bases). CDR3 size: 14 residues. The germline V gene has CDR1 KGHDR and CDR2 SFDVKD. V lost 4 bases, J lost 6 bases, and 12 bases lay in between. The CDR3: CATSDVGAAQPQHF. The CDR3 DNA reads TGTGCCACCAGTGACGTGGGGGCCGCTCAGCCCCAGCATTTT.

This clonotype showed up just a few times. The chain links TRBV5-1 to TRBJ2-7; D not resolved. The CDR3 consists of 13 residues. Germline-derived CDR1 and CDR2 are SGHRS and YFSETQ. V was trimmed by 2 bases and J by 3 bases, leaving 9 bases between them. The CDR3 loop reads CASSFNGDYEQYF. The CDR3 region has the DNA TGCGCCAGCAGCTTTAATGGGGACTACGAGCAGTACTTC.

In this sample, this clonotype turned up a few times. This rearrangement joins TRBV28 to TRBJ2-2; 7 bases match TRBD2. The length of the CDR3 is 15 residues. V gave up 5 bases and J gave up 7 bases; unmatched junction bases: 10. Looked up from germline, CDR1 is MDHEN and CDR2 is SYDVKM. CDR3 sequence reads: CASSPASGVVGELFF. The CDR3 DNA sequence: TGTGCCAGCAGTCCGGCCAGCGGGGTGGTCGGGGAGCTGTTTTTT. The whole variable domain, filled in from reference TRBV28 and TRBJ2-2, reads DVKVTQSSRYLVKRTGEKVFLECVQDMDHENMFWYRQDPGLGLRLIYFSYDVKMKEKGDIPEGYSVSREKKERFSLILESASTNQTSMYLCASSPASGVVGELFFGEGSRLTVL.

V usage is TRBV7-9 and J usage is TRBJ1-1; the D gene is possibly TRBD1 (5 bases). Germline CDR1 is SEHNR and CDR2 is FQNEAQ (reference sequence). The V and J ends lost 1 base and 1 base respectively, with 7 bases between them. The CDR3 has 14 amino acids. CDR3 sequence: CASSLDGGNTEAFF. The CDR3 DNA reads TGTGCCAGCAGCTTAGACGGGGGGAACACTGAAGCTTTCTTT.

This chain joins TRBV12-3 or TRBV12-4 and TRBJ2-1; D is perhaps TRBD2 (6 bases). The ends were cut back, 5 bases at V and 3 bases at J, with 17 bases in the middle. CDR3 length: 16 amino acids. CDR3 protein: CASSPAGRSIYNEQFF. CDR3 DNA: TGTGCCAGCAGTCCTGCGGGAAGGAGCATCTACAATGAGCAGTTCTTC.

This clonotype came up a few times. This chain joins TRBV7-9 and TRBJ2-5; D might be TRBD2 (6 bases). Trimming removed 3 bases from V and 2 bases from J, with 10 bases in between. From germline, CDR1 is SEHNR and CDR2 FQNEAQ (reference sequence). This CDR3 comprises 14 residues. In nucleotides, the CDR3 is TGTGCCAGCAGCTTTAGCGGAGTTCAAGAGACCCAGTACTTC. Amino acid sequence: CASSFSGVQETQYF.

This clonotype was counted between two and nine times. The J gene is TRBJ2-1, the V gene TRBV7-2; 7 bases are a match to TRBD2. The CDR3 contains 15 residues. Germline CDR1 reads SGHTA; CDR2 reads FQGNSA. Trimming took 3 bases from V and 3 from J; bases not matched to a gene: 5. In DNA form, the CDR3 reads TGTGCCAGCAGCTTGCGGACTAGGTTCTACAATGAGCAGTTCTTC. Protein sequence: CASSLRTRFYNEQFF.

This clonotype was seen only a few times. This chain joins TRBV7-6 and TRBJ2-7, with D uncertain. The ends were cut back, 1 base at V and 2 bases at J, with 9 bases in the middle. The CDR3 runs 14 residues. In germline, CDR1 is SGHVS, CDR2 FNYEAQ. The CDR3 here is CASSLGPMTYEQYF. CDR3 nucleotide sequence: TGTGCCAGCAGCTTAGGCCCCATGACCTACGAGCAGTACTTC.

The sample holds many counts of this clonotype. This chain connects TRBV12-3 or TRBV12-4 to TRBJ2-1, with D uncertain. This CDR3 is built from 12 residues. V was pared by 2 bases and J by 6 bases, with 5 bases between. The DNA for the CDR3 is TGTGCCAGCAGTTTAACCGGCAATGAGCAGTTCTTC. Translated, it gives CASSLTGNEQFF.

This clonotype turned up a few times. The J gene is TRBJ2-5, the V gene TRBV5-1; D not resolved. V lost 1 base and J 3 bases, leaving 13 bases between the germline ends. Germline V gene lookup returns CDR1 SGHRS and CDR2 YFSETQ. This CDR3 contains 15 residues. CDR3 loop: CASSLLSGREETQYF. The CDR3 coding sequence is TGCGCCAGCAGCTTGCTGTCCGGAAGGGAAGAGACCCAGTACTTC.

This clonotype came up many times. The rearrangement links TRBV2 to TRBJ2-1; 10 nucleotides align to TRBD1. Per germline, CDR1 SNHLY and CDR2 FYNNEI. CDR3 length: 13 amino acids. The J segment lost 6 bases and the V segment lost 6 bases, leaving 2 bases of the junction unmatched. This CDR3 is CASRRDRGNEQFF. The CDR3, as DNA: TGTGCCAGCAGACGGGACAGGGGCAATGAGCAGTTCTTC.

This clonotype occurred many times. The V and J genes are TRBV5-1 and TRBJ2-1; 7 bases are shared with TRBD2. The J segment lost 6 bases and the V segment lost 3 bases, leaving 24 bases of the junction unmatched. Germline CDR1 SGHRS, CDR2 YFSETQ. The CDR3 runs to 20 residues. The CDR3 spells CASSSQGVRPGRELVNEQFF. The CDR3 DNA reads as TGCGCCAGCAGCTCGCAGGGAGTCCGCCCAGGGCGGGAGCTAGTCAATGAGCAGTTCTTC.

This clonotype was counted only a few times. V is TRBV29-1 and J is TRBJ2-1; D may be TRBD1 (6 bases). In germline, CDR1 is SQVTM, CDR2 ANQGSEA. The CDR3 is 13 amino acids. Trimming cost V 1 base and J 7 bases, with 11 bases left between them. CDR3 amino acids: CSVEGTALNEQFF. DNA of the CDR3: TGCAGCGTTGAAGGGACAGCCCTGAATGAGCAGTTCTTC.

This rearrangement joins TRBV28 to TRBJ2-7; D might be TRBD1 (6 bases). The CDR3 has 12 amino acids. V lost 8 bases and J lost 2, with 10 bases in between. CDR1 and CDR2 (germline): MDHEN, SYDVKM. The CDR3 nucleotides are TGTGCCAGCCAACAGGGTGCCTACGAGCAGTACTTC. It encodes CASQQGAYEQYF.

This clonotype occurred a few times. The chain carries TRBV4-2 and TRBJ1-1, with D possibly matching TRBD1 (5 bases). Germline V gene data show CDR1 as LGHNA and CDR2 as YNFKEQ. The CDR3 extends over 13 amino acids. V gave up 7 bases and J gave up 4 bases, with 13 bases separating them. The CDR3 nucleotides are TGTGCCAGCACAGGGATTGTACGCACTGAAGCTTTCTTT. This gives the protein CASTGIVRTEAFF.

This clonotype was observed at least ten times. J is TRBJ2-7 and V is TRBV5-1; D could derive from TRBD1 or TRBD2 (5 bases each). Germline-derived CDR1 and CDR2 are SGHRS and YFSETQ. The CDR3 spans 16 residues. Trimming stripped 4 bases from V and 2 bases from J, with 19 bases between. The CDR3: CASSTYIRDGAYEQYF. The CDR3 coding sequence is TGCGCCAGCAGCACATATATCCGGGACGGGGCCTACGAGCAGTACTTC.

This clonotype was seen a handful of times. This chain joins TRBV7-9 and TRBJ1-2; TRBD1 is a possible D gene (5 bases). V was shortened by 5 bases and J by 9 bases, with 10 bases between the two germline ends. Germline V gives CDR1 SEHNR, CDR2 FQNEAQ (reference sequence). The CDR3 is 11 residues long. CDR3 sequence: CASSPRGSYTF. DNA of the CDR3: TGTGCCAGCAGCCCCCGGGGGAGCTACACCTTC.

The chain couples TRBV4-3 to TRBJ1-5; D is unclear. CDR1 and CDR2 from the germline V gene are LGHNA and YSLEER. CDR3 length equals 17 residues. Trimming stripped 4 bases from V and 0 bases from J, with 16 bases between. Here the CDR3 DNA reads TGCGCCAGCAGCCCATCTCATCCGGCTCTTAGCAATCAGCCCCAGCATTTT. It codes for CASSPSHPALSNQPQHF.

This clonotype was observed a few times. The chain uses TRBV7-9 and TRBJ2-1; D is unresolved. The CDR3 covers 15 residues. Per germline, CDR1 SEHNR and CDR2 FQNEAQ (reference sequence). CDR3 amino acids: CALNGAASSYNEQFF. The DNA for the CDR3 is TGTGCTCTGAACGGTGCGGCGAGCTCCTACAATGAGCAGTTCTTC.

V is TRBV7-6 and J is TRBJ2-5, with D uncertain. Germline V CDR1 and CDR2: SGHVS, FNYEAQ. The CDR3 sequence is 12 residues long. V was cut by 1 base and J by 4 bases, with 4 bases left in between. CDR3 in DNA: TGTGCCAGCAGCTTAGTAGCAGAGACCCAGTACTTC. Protein product: CASSLVAETQYF.

This clonotype was seen at least ten times. The chain carries TRBV29-1 and TRBJ1-1, with unresolved D. V was shortened by 0 bases and J by 0 bases, with 5 bases between the two germline ends. Germline CDR1 SQVTM, CDR2 ANQGSEA. The CDR3 contains 13 residues. DNA for the CDR3: TGCAGCGTTGAAGAACAGATGAACACTGAAGCTTTCTTT. The encoded protein is CSVEEQMNTEAFF.

The genes are TRBV7-2 and TRBJ1-6, with TRBD1 as a possible D gene (5 bases). Trimming cost V 5 bases and J 4 bases, with 12 bases left between them. Germline V gene sequence: CDR1 SGHTA, CDR2 FQGNSA. The CDR3 contains 15 residues. The CDR3 bases are TGTGCCAGCAGCCCGCCGGGGGGATATAATTCACCCCTCCACTTT. Translation gives CASSPPGGYNSPLHF.